A selection of T cell receptor beta chains follows, all from one sample in a study of PD-1 blockade in mismatch repair-deficient tumors. Produced via immunoSEQ multiplex PCR; TCRdb's table is partial and in-frame only. The sample gives under 95,000 clones, roughly 80% of which show up once; roughly 6% is in the top ten. Sequencing was performed on peripheral blood, taken 44 weeks after starting pembrolizumab. These receptors were taken from an adult with mismatch repair-deficient cancer. Both conserved end residues are part of each CDR3. The D gene is left open where the match is weak. Rows give clone size only sometimes, using once, few, many, or a class for an expanded clone.

v_gene: TRBV14; d_gene: TRBD1; j_gene: TRBJ1-4; abundance: .; CDR3aa: CASSQEQGAGEKLFF; CDR3nt: TGTGCCAGCAGCCAGGAACAGGGGGCAGGTGAAAAACTGTTTTTT
v_gene: TRBV5-4; d_gene: .; j_gene: TRBJ1-3; abundance: few; CDR3aa: CASSLGLSGNTIYF; CDR3nt: TGTGCCAGCAGCTTGGGTTTATCTGGAAACACCATATATTTT
v_gene: TRBV7-6; d_gene: TRBD2; j_gene: TRBJ2-1; abundance: .; CDR3aa: CASSLGTSNEQFF; CDR3nt: TGTGCCAGCAGCTTAGGGACTAGCAATGAGCAGTTCTTC
v_gene: TRBV4-2; d_gene: .; j_gene: TRBJ2-5; abundance: .; CDR3aa: CASSQVTTEAQETQYF; CDR3nt: TGTGCCAGCAGCCAAGTAACTACAGAAGCCCAAGAGACCCAGTACTTC
v_gene: TRBV7-2; d_gene: TRBD1; j_gene: TRBJ1-1; abundance: .; CDR3aa: CASSPTDRANTEAFF; CDR3nt: TGTGCCAGCAGCCCCACGGACAGGGCGAACACTGAAGCTTTCTTT
v_gene: TRBV19; d_gene: .; j_gene: TRBJ2-7; abundance: .; CDR3aa: CASSADPSSYEQYF; CDR3nt: TGTGCCAGTAGTGCGGACCCAAGCTCCTACGAGCAGTACTTC
v_gene: TRBV30; d_gene: TRBD1; j_gene: TRBJ2-5; abundance: .; CDR3aa: CAWSVPRGSETQYF; CDR3nt: TGTGCCTGGAGTGTTCCCAGGGGGAGTGAGACCCAGTACTTC
v_gene: TRBV7-2; d_gene: .; j_gene: TRBJ2-7; abundance: few; CDR3aa: CASSQRGLSYEQYF; CDR3nt: TGTGCCAGCAGCCAACGCGGACTGTCCTACGAGCAGTACTTC
v_gene: TRBV2; d_gene: TRBD1; j_gene: TRBJ1-4; abundance: .; CDR3aa: CASTGGPGGEKLFF; CDR3nt: TGTGCCAGCACAGGGGGGCCGGGGGGCGAAAAACTGTTTTTT
v_gene: TRBV9; d_gene: .; j_gene: TRBJ1-5; abundance: .; CDR3aa: CASSDGNSNQPQHF; CDR3nt: TGTGCCAGCAGTGACGGTAATAGCAATCAGCCCCAGCATTTT
v_gene: TRBV5-4; d_gene: .; j_gene: TRBJ2-7; abundance: .; CDR3aa: CASSRQRGDYEQYF; CDR3nt: TGTGCCAGCAGCCGGCAGAGAGGGGACTACGAGCAGTACTTC
v_gene: TRBV7-6; d_gene: .; j_gene: TRBJ1-2; abundance: .; CDR3aa: CASSGGTQYLTF; CDR3nt: TGTGCCAGCAGCGGCGGGACACAGTACCTTACCTTC
v_gene: TRBV6-1; d_gene: TRBD2; j_gene: TRBJ2-7; abundance: few; CDR3aa: CASSVVGLAGYEQYF; CDR3nt: TGTGCCAGCAGTGTGGTGGGACTAGCGGGATACGAGCAGTACTTC
v_gene: TRBV19; d_gene: .; j_gene: TRBJ2-2; abundance: .; CDR3aa: CASRGRDHTGELFF; CDR3nt: TGTGCCAGTAGGGGCAGGGATCACACCGGGGAGCTGTTTTTT
v_gene: TRBV7-3; d_gene: .; j_gene: TRBJ2-7; abundance: .; CDR3aa: CASSRAGSDEQYF; CDR3nt: TGTGCCAGCAGCCGCGCGGGGAGCGACGAGCAGTACTTC
v_gene: TRBV2; d_gene: .; j_gene: TRBJ1-2; abundance: .; CDR3aa: CAKTGSYGYTF; CDR3nt: TGTGCCAAAACGGGATCCTATGGCTACACCTTC
v_gene: TRBV6-1; d_gene: TRBD2; j_gene: TRBJ2-7; abundance: .; CDR3aa: CASSDPSGLAGHYEQYF; CDR3nt: TGTGCCAGCAGTGACCCTTCCGGACTAGCGGGCCACTACGAGCAGTACTTC
v_gene: TRBV27; d_gene: .; j_gene: TRBJ2-7; abundance: .; CDR3aa: CASSFSTTVSYEQYF; CDR3nt: TGTGCCAGCAGTTTCAGTACGACAGTTTCCTACGAGCAGTACTTC
v_gene: TRBV4-3; d_gene: .; j_gene: TRBJ2-7; abundance: .; CDR3aa: CASSQADGAYEQYF; CDR3nt: TGCGCCAGCAGCCAAGCCGACGGAGCCTACGAGCAGTACTTC
v_gene: TRBV5-5; d_gene: .; j_gene: TRBJ1-1; abundance: .; CDR3aa: CASSLEANTEAFF; CDR3nt: TGTGCCAGCAGCTTGGAAGCGAACACTGAAGCTTTCTTT
v_gene: TRBV19; d_gene: .; j_gene: TRBJ1-2; abundance: .; CDR3aa: CASSLEENGYTF; CDR3nt: TGTGCCAGTAGTCTGGAGGAAAATGGCTACACCTTC
v_gene: TRBV9; d_gene: TRBD2; j_gene: TRBJ2-1; abundance: .; CDR3aa: CASSARAAGGPYYNEQFF; CDR3nt: TGTGCCAGCAGCGCCCGAGCGGCGGGAGGCCCTTACTACAATGAGCAGTTCTTC